Shown below are 11 T cell receptor beta chains from a single sample sequenced in a study of pediatric ulcerative colitis. Measured with immunoSEQ multiplex PCR; TCRdb has only the in-frame clones, and not every one. The table lists approximately 10,000 clones, 88% of them singletons, with around 7% in the top ten. Sequences were obtained from blood. The receptors originated from a girl aged 10-17 years with moderate ulcerative colitis.

The V and J genes are TRBV28 and TRBJ2-7; D possibly corresponds to TRBD2 (6 bases). The CDR3 runs 17 residues. The germline V gene has CDR1 MDHEN and CDR2 SYDVKM. Trimming pared 4 bases from V and 6 bases from J, leaving 25 bases between. CDR3 region: CASSSERGLPSVGEQYF. In nucleotides, the CDR3 is TGTGCCAGCAGTTCAGAGAGGGGACTCCCTTCGGTGGGCGAGCAGTACTTC.

The chain links TRBV5-8 to TRBJ2-7, with TRBD2 identical over 9 bases. V lost 10 bases to trimming and J lost 0 bases; unmatched junction nucleotides: 17. Per germline, CDR1 SGHTS and CDR2 YDEGEE. The CDR3 is 17 residues long. CDR3 protein: CASHQGTSKFLSYEQYF. CDR3 bases: TGTGCCTCGCACCAAGGGACTAGCAAATTCCTCTCCTACGAGCAGTACTTC. The full variable domain, its missing parts supplied by reference TRBV5-8 and TRBJ2-7, is EAGVTQSPTHLIKTRGQQATLRCSPISGHTSVYWYQQALGLGLQFLLWYDEGEERNRGNFPPRFSGRQFPNYSSELNVNALELEDSALYLCASHQGTSKFLSYEQYFGPGTRLTVT.

The chain employs TRBV2 and TRBJ2-7, with D perhaps being TRBD1 or TRBD2 (5 bases each). Trimming cost V 9 bases and J 2 bases, with 20 bases left between them. The CDR3 extends over 15 amino acids. The germline CDR1 and CDR2 sequences are SNHLY and FYNNEI. The CDR3: CARRPSRGPPYEQYF. The CDR3 nucleotides are TGTGCCAGACGACCGAGCCGGGGCCCTCCCTACGAGCAGTACTTC.

The chain has TRBV2 and TRBJ1-4; D remains ambiguous. Deletions cut 8 bases from V and 6 bases from J, with 10 bases between. The CDR3 runs 12 residues. Germline V lookup: CDR1 SNHLY, CDR2 FYNNEI. DNA of the CDR3: TGTGCCAGCCGGGCAGATGATGAAAAACTGTTTTTT. Protein sequence: CASRADDEKLFF.

The chain couples TRBV6-1 to TRBJ1-1; the D gene is possibly TRBD1 (6 bases). V was cut by 6 bases and J by 2 bases, with 10 bases left in between. Germline V gene sequence: CDR1 MNHNS, CDR2 SASEGT. The CDR3 consists of 13 residues. CDR3 DNA sequence: TGTGCCAGCAGGGGGGGGCCAAACACTGAAGCTTTCTTT. Translating it yields CASRGGPNTEAFF.

This clone was seen a few times. The V and J genes are TRBV5-6 and TRBJ1-2; D uncertain. V was clipped by 1 base and J by 8 bases, with 12 bases between them. Germline assignment: CDR1 SGHDT and CDR2 YYEEEE. The CDR3 extends over 13 amino acids. CDR3 nucleotide sequence: TGTGCCAGCAGCTTGAAGACGTCCGCCGGCTACACCTTC. Translation: CASSLKTSAGYTF.

The J gene is TRBJ2-7, the V gene TRBV11-2; 9 positions agree with TRBD1. The CDR3 has 16 amino acids. Germline trimming cut 5 bases from V and 4 bases from J; bases unmatched to any gene: 12. From germline, CDR1 is SGHAT and CDR2 FQNNGV. In DNA form, the CDR3 reads TGTGCCAGCAGCCTCCGGGACAGGGTACTTTCGTACGAGCAGTACTTC. This encodes CASSLRDRVLSYEQYF.

The chain is built from TRBV6-5 and TRBJ1-1; tentative D call: TRBD1 (6 bases). V was pared by 6 bases and J by 1 base, with 12 bases between. The length of the CDR3 is 14 residues. Germline CDR1 reads MNHEY; CDR2 reads SVGAGI. This CDR3 is CASRRGHTNTEAFF. For the CDR3, the DNA is TGTGCCAGCAGGCGGGGACATACGAACACTGAAGCTTTCTTT.

A note on this clone: Relative to the germline gene, one junction end is altered; a read error may explain this. The chain combines TRBV7-7 with TRBJ2-1; D uncertain. CDR1 and CDR2 from the germline V gene are SSHAT and FNYEAQ (reference sequence). The CDR3 covers 13 residues. CDR3 residues: CASSLDLRHEQFF. In DNA form, the CDR3 reads TGTGCTAGCAGCTTGGACCTTCGCCATGAGCAGTTCTTC.

V is TRBV5-6 and J is TRBJ2-7; TRBD2 agrees at 7 bases. The CDR3 loop spans 13 amino acids. After removal of 4 bases from V and 3 bases from J, the junction contained 4 bases not matched to a gene. Germline CDR1 and CDR2: SGHDT and YYEEEE. The CDR3 loop reads CASSNLADYEQYF. CDR3 bases: TGTGCCAGCAGCAATCTAGCGGACTACGAGCAGTACTTC. Filled out from reference TRBV5-6 and TRBJ2-7, the complete variable domain reads DAGVTQSPTHLIKTRGQQVTLRCSPKSGHDTVSWYQQALGQGPQFIFQYYEEEERQRGNFPDRFSGHQFPNYSSELNVNALLLGDSALYLCASSNLADYEQYFGPGTRLTVT.

Only one count was recorded for this clone. The V call is TRBV19, the J call TRBJ1-2; no clear D. Germline V gives CDR1 LNHDA, CDR2 SQIVND (reference sequence). The CDR3 loop spans 14 amino acids. V lost 1 base, J lost 2 bases, and 8 bases lay in between. The CDR3 nucleotides are TGTGCCAGTAGTATAGCGGGAGGGAACTATGGCTACACCTTC. Amino acid sequence: CASSIAGGNYGYTF.